Listed here is a single T cell receptor beta chain. Its target is unknown. cDNA reverse transcribed from extracted RNA served as the sequencing template. Sequencing was performed with immunoSEQ multiplex PCR; in TCRdb, only in-frame clones are kept and a portion is missing. The data show tens of thousands of clones, 40% to 55% seen once. This sample's treatment: oral pan-JAK inhibitor, 5-10 mg twice daily. Both CD4+ and CD8+ T cells were separated by sorting PBMCs. The data originate from a study of CD8+ T cells in alopecia areata. Study-wide results and caveats: Scalp clonality and expanded CD8+ clones among the top 100 were significantly decreased by tofacitinib.

Trimming removed 0 bases from V and 0 bases from J, with 11 bases in between. This CDR3 has 16 amino acids. Germline CDR1 and CDR2: MNHEY and SMNVEV (reference sequence). Here the sequenced sample was CD8+ T cells sorted from blood, taken at approximately week 36, from a patient treated with tofacitinib. The J gene is TRBJ1-1, the V gene TRBV27, with TRBD1 as a possible D gene (5 bases). The sequence came from a human donor with alopecia areata. Here the CDR3 reads CASSLSIAGMNTEAFF. CDR3 nucleotides: TGTGCCAGCAGTTTATCGATAGCAGGGATGAACACTGAAGCTTTCTTT.